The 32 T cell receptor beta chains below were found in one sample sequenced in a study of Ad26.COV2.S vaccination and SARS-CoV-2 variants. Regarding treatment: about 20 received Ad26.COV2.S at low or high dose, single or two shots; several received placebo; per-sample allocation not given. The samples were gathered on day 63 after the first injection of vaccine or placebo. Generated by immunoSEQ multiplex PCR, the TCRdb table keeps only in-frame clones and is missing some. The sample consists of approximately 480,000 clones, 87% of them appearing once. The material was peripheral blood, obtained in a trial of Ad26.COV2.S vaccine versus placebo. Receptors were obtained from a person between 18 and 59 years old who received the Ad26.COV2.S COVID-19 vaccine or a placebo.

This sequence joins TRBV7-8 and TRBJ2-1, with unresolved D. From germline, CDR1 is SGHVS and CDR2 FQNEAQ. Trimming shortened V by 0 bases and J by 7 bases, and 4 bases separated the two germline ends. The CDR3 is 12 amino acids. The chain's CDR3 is CASSLAVNEQFF. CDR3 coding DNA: TGTGCCAGCAGCTTAGCGGTAAATGAGCAGTTCTTC.

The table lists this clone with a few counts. The CDR3 loop is CASSGNLLANYGYTF. The CDR3 coding sequence is TGTGCCAGCAGTGGGAACCTGTTGGCTAACTATGGCTACACCTTC. The rearrangement links TRBV2 to TRBJ1-2, with D unresolved. Germline V lookup: CDR1 SNHLY, CDR2 FYNNEI. The V end lost 4 bases, the J end lost 0 bases, and 12 bases lay between the germline ends. The CDR3 is 15 amino acids.

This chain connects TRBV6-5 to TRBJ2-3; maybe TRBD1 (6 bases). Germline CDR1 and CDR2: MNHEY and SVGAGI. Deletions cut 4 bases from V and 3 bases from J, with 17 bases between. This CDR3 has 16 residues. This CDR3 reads CASSLGAAGATDTQYF. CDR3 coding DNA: TGTGCCAGCAGTTTGGGGGCGGCAGGGGCTACAGATACGCAGTATTTT.

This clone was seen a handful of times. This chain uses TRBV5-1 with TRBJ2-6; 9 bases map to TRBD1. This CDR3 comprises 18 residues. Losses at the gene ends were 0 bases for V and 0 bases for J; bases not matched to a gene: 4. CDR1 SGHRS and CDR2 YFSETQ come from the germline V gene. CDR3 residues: CASSLDGTGNSGANVLTF. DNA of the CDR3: TGCGCCAGCAGCTTGGACGGGACAGGGAACTCTGGGGCCAACGTCCTGACTTTC.

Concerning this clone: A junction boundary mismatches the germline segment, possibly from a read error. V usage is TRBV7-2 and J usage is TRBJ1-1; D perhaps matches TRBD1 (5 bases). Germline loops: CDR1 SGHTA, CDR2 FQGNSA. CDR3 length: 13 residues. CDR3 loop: CASNLWGDTEAFF. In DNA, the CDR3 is TGTGCCAGCAACTTATGGGGCGACACTGAAGCTTTCTTT.

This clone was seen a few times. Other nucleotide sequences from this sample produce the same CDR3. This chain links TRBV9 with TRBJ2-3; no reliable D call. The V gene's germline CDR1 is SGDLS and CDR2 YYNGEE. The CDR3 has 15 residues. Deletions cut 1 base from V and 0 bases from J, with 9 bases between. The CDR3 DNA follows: TGTGCCAGCAGCGTAAATGGATTAAGCACAGATACGCAGTATTTT. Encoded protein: CASSVNGLSTDTQYF.

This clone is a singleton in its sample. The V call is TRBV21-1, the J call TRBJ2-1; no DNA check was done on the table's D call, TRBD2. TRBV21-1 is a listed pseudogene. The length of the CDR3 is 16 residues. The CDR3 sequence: CASSMGSGPLYNEQFF. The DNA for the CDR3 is TGTGCCAGCAGCATGGGGAGCGGGCCCTTATACAATGAGCAGTTCTTC.

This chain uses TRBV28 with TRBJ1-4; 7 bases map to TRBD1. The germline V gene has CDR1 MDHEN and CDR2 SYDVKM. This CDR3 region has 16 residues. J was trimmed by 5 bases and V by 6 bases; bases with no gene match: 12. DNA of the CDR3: TGTGCCAGCAGCTCCGCGGCGACAGGGATAAATGAAAAACTGTTTTTT. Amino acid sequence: CASSSAATGINEKLFF.

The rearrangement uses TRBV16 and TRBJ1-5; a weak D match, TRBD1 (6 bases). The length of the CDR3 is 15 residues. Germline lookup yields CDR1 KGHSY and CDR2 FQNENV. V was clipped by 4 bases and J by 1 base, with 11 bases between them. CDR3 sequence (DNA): TGTGCCAGCAGCCCGGGGGGCGGGAGCAATCAGCCCCAGCATTTT. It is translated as CASSPGGGSNQPQHF.

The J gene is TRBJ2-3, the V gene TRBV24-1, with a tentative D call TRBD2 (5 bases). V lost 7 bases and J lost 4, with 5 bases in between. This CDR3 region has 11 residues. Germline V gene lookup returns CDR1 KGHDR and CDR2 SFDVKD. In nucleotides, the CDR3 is TGTGCCACCAGGAGGGCAGATACGCAGTATTTT. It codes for CATRRADTQYF.

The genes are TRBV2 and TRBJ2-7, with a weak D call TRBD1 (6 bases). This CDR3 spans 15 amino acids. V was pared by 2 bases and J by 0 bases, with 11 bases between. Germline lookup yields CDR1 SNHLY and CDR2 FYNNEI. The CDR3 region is CASSEQGQSSYEQYF. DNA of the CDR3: TGTGCCAGCAGTGAACAGGGACAATCCTCCTACGAGCAGTACTTC.

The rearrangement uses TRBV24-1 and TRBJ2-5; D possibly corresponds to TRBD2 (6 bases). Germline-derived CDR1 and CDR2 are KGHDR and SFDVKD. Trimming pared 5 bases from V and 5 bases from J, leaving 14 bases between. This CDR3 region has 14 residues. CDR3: CATSVGHRGETQYF. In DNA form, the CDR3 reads TGTGCCACCAGTGTTGGTCACCGGGGGGAGACCCAGTACTTC.

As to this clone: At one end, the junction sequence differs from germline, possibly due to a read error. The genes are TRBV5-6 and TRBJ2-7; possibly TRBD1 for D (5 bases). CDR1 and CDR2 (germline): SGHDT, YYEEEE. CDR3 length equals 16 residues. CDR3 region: CASSSRPTIATQGFEF. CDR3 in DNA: TGTGCCAGCAGCTCGAGACCTACCATAGCTACGCAGGGATTTGAGTTC.

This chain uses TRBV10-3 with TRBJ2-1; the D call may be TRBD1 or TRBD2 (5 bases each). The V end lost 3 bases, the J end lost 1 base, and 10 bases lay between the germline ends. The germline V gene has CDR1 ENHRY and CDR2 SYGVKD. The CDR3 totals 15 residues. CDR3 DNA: TGTGCCATCAGTGAACGGGGACGGTCCTACAATGAGCAGTTCTTC. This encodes CAISERGRSYNEQFF.

In DNA, the CDR3 is TGCGCCAGCAGCCAAGCAAGGGGCCGGGAGCAGTTCTTC. Amino acids: CASSQARGREQFF. V is TRBV4-3 and J is TRBJ2-1; D possibly corresponds to TRBD1 (5 bases). Germline CDR1 and CDR2: LGHNA and YSLEER. The CDR3 loop spans 13 amino acids. V dropped 1 base and J dropped 10 bases, with 11 bases sitting between them.

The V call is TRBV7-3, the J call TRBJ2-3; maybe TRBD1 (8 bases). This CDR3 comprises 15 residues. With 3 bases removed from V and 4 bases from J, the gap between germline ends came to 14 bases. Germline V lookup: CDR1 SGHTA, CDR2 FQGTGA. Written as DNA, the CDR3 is TGTGCCAGCAGCTTTACAGGGGGGGATGCAGATACGCAGTATTTT. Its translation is CASSFTGGDADTQYF.

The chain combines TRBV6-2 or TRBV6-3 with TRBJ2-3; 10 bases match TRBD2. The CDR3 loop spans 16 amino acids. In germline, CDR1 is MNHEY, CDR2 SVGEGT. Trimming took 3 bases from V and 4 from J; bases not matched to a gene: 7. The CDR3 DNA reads TGTGCCAGCAGTTATTTAGCGGGAGGAGGCGCAGATACGCAGTATTTT. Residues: CASSYLAGGGADTQYF.

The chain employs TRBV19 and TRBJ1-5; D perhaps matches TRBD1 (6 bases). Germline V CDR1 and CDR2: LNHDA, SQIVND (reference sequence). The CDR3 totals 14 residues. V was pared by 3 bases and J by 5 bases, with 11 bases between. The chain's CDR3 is CASSIAGADQPQHF. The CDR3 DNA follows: TGTGCCAGTAGTATTGCAGGGGCAGATCAGCCCCAGCATTTT.

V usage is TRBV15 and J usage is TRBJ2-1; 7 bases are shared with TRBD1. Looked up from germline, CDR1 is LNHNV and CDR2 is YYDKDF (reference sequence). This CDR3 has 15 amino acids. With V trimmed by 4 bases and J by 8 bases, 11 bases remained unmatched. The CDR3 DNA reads TGTGCCACCAGCACCACAGGGGAACGGTTCGATGAGCAGTTCTTC. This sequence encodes CATSTTGERFDEQFF.

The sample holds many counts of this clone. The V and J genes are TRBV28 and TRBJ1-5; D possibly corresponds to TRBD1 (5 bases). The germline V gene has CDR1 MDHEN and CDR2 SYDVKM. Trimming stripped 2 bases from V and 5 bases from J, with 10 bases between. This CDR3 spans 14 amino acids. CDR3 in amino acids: CASSLEGDHQPQHF. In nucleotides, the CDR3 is TGTGCCAGCAGTTTAGAAGGGGACCATCAGCCCCAGCATTTT.

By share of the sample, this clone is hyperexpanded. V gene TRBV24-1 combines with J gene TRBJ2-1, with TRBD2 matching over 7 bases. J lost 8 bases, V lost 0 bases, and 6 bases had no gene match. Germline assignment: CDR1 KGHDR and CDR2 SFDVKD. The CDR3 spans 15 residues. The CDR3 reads CATSDLRGGSDEQFF. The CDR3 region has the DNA TGTGCCACCAGTGATTTGAGGGGAGGGTCCGATGAGCAGTTCTTC.

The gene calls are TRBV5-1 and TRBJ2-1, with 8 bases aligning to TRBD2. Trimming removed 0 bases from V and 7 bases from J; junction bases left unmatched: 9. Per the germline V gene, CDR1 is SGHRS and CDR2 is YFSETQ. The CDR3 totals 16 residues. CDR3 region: CASSLVQAGGKNEQFF. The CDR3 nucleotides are TGCGCCAGCAGCTTGGTCCAGGCGGGAGGTAAAAATGAGCAGTTCTTC.

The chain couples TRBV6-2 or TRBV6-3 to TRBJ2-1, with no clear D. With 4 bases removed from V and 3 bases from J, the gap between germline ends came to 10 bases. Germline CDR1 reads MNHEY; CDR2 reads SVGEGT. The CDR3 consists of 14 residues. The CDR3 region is CASSWTASYNEQFF. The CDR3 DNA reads TGTGCCAGCAGTTGGACGGCGAGCTACAATGAGCAGTTCTTC.

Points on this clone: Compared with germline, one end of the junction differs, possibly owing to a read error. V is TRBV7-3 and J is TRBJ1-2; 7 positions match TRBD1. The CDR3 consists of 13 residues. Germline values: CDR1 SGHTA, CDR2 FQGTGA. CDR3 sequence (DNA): TGTGCCAGCAGCCTAACAGGGGAAGGTGGCTACACCTTC. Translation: CASSLTGEGGYTF.

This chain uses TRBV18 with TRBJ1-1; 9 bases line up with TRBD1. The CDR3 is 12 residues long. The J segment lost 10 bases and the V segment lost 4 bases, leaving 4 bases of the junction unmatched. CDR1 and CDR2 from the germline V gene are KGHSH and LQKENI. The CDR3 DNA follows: TGTGCCAGCTCACGTCCGACAGGGGGAGCTTTCTTT. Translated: CASSRPTGGAFF.

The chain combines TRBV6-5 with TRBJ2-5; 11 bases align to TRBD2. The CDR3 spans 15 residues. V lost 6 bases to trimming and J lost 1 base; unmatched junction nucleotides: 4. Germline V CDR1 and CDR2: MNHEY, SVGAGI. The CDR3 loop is CASRGTSGFQETQYF. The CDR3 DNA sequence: TGTGCCAGCAGGGGGACTAGCGGCTTCCAAGAGACCCAGTACTTC.

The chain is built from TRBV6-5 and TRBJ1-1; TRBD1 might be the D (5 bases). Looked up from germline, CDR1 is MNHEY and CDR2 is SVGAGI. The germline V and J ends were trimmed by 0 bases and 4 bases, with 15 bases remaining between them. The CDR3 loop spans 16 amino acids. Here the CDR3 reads CASSYSGPWGSTEAFF. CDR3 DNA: TGTGCCAGCAGTTACTCTGGCCCCTGGGGGAGCACTGAAGCTTTCTTT.

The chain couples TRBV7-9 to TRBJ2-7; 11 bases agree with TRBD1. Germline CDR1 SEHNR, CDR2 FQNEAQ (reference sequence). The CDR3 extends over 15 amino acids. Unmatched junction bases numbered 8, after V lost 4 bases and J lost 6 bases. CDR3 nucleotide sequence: TGTGCCAGCAGCTCCCCGGACAGGGGGCAACTCGAGCAGTACTTC. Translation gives CASSSPDRGQLEQYF. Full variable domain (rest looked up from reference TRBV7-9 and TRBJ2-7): DTGVSQNPRHKITKRGQNVTFRCDPISEHNRLYWYRQTLGQGPEFLTYFQNEAQLEKSRLLSDRFSAERPKGSFSTLEIQRTEQGDSAMYLCASSSPDRGQLEQYFGPGTRLTVT.

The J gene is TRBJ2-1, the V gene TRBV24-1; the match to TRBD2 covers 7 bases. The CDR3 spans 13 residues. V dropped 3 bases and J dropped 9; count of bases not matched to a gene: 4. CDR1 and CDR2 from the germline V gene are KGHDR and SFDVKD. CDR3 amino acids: CATSDPGTIEQFF. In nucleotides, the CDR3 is TGTGCCACCAGTGATCCAGGGACTATTGAGCAGTTCTTC.

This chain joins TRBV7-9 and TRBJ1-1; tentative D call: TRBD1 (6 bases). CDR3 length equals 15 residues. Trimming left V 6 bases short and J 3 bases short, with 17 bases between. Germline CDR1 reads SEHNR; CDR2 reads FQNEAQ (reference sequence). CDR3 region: CASREGGSGDTEAFF. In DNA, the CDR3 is TGTGCCAGCAGAGAAGGGGGAAGTGGCGACACTGAAGCTTTCTTT.

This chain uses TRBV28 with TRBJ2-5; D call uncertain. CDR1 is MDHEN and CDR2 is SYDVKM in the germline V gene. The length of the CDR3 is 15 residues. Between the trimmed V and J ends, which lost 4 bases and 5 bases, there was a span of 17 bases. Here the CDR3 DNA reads TGTGCCAGCAGTTACGGGCCCCCAGGACGGGAGACCCAGTACTTC. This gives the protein CASSYGPPGRETQYF.

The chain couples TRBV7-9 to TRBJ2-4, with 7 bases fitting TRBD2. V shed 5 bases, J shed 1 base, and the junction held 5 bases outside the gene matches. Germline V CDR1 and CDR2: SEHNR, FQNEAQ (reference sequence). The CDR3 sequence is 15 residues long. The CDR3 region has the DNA TGTGCCAGCAGCCGACACGGGGGGGCCAAAAACATTCAGTACTTC. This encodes CASSRHGGAKNIQYF.